Each of the 27 T cell receptor beta chains below was sequenced from the same sample in a study of blood T cell repertoires in COVID-19 (dated by TCRdb to 2019 to 2021). Libraries were prepared through the immunoSEQ multiplex PCR assay. TCRdb stores this immuneACCESS table with in-frame sequences only. Part of the clones is absent; in the studies checked, under half of the shortfall reflects unresolved V genes, and no reason is known for the rest. The sample table holds over 100,000 clones, of which roughly 80% were seen once. About 3.3% of the sample goes to the ten largest clones. Sample: peripheral blood. These receptor sequences come from a woman older than 75 with active or convalescent COVID-19.

The chain joins TRBV27 to TRBJ1-1; tentative D call: TRBD1 (6 bases). This CDR3 region has 16 residues. Germline CDR1 is MNHEY and CDR2 is SMNVEV (reference sequence). Trimming took off 5 bases at V and 0 bases at J, with 16 bases between the two ends. CDR3 sequence reads: CASSLQTGTLNTEAFF. CDR3 sequence (DNA): TGTGCCAGCAGTCTTCAGACAGGTACTTTGAACACTGAAGCTTTCTTT.

This chain uses TRBV19 with TRBJ2-2, with D maybe TRBD1 (5 bases). The germline V and J ends were trimmed by 5 bases and 4 bases, with 8 bases remaining between them. Germline V gene lookup returns CDR1 LNHDA and CDR2 SQIVND (reference sequence). The CDR3 has 13 amino acids. Here the CDR3 reads CASSPRATGELFF. CDR3 DNA sequence: TGTGCCAGTAGTCCCAGGGCCACCGGGGAGCTGTTTTTT.

The chain links TRBV5-1 to TRBJ1-2; the D gene is possibly TRBD1 (5 bases). Germline V gives CDR1 SGHRS, CDR2 YFSETQ. Trimming stripped 0 bases from V and 6 bases from J, with 15 bases between. This CDR3 region has 15 residues. In DNA form, the CDR3 reads TGCGCCAGCAGCTTGGCCTCGGACCGGGGGGATGGCTACACCTTC. This sequence encodes CASSLASDRGDGYTF.

This clone came up a few times. V is TRBV29-1 and J is TRBJ2-1, with TRBD1 as a possible D gene (7 bases). With 6 bases removed from V and 4 bases from J, the gap between germline ends came to 16 bases. The CDR3 runs 14 residues. Per germline, CDR1 SQVTM and CDR2 ANQGSEA. The CDR3 is CSVRDSSWYNEQFF. The CDR3 DNA sequence: TGCAGCGTGCGGGACAGCAGTTGGTACAATGAGCAGTTCTTC.

The chain employs TRBV19 and TRBJ1-4, with 7 bases fitting TRBD1. The V gene's germline CDR1 is LNHDA and CDR2 SQIVND (reference sequence). The CDR3 totals 14 residues. V lost 8 bases and J lost 7; bases outside the gene matches: 10. CDR3 bases: TGTGCCAGTCTATTGACAGGGACTTCTGAAAAACTGTTTTTT. It specifies CASLLTGTSEKLFF.

This clone was counted a single time. The chain combines TRBV7-9 with TRBJ2-5; D uncertain. The CDR3 is made up of 13 amino acids. Per the germline V gene, CDR1 is SEHNR and CDR2 is FQNEAQ (reference sequence). Trimming pared 1 base from V and 7 bases from J, leaving 10 bases between. This CDR3 reads CASSLVETGTQYF. CDR3 in DNA: TGTGCCAGCAGCTTAGTGGAGACCGGGACCCAGTACTTC.

This clone was recorded at least ten times. The genes are TRBV18 and TRBJ1-1; 7 positions agree with TRBD1. V lost 3 bases and J lost 9; bases outside the gene matches: 1. Germline V gives CDR1 KGHSH, CDR2 LQKENI. The CDR3 contains 11 residues. The CDR3 region has the DNA TGTGCCAGCTCACCGACAGGGCAAGCTTTCTTT. It is translated as CASSPTGQAFF. Complete variable domain (other parts from reference TRBV18 and TRBJ1-1): NAGVMQNPRHLVRRRGQEARLRCSPMKGHSHVYWYRQLPEEGLKFMVYLQKENIIDESGMPKERFSAEFPKEGPSILRIQQVVRGDSAAYFCASSPTGQAFFGQGTRLTVV.

The rearrangement uses TRBV5-4 and TRBJ1-2; D is ambiguous. The CDR3 loop spans 13 amino acids. Between the trimmed V and J ends, which lost 1 base and 3 bases, there was a span of 7 bases. The V gene's germline CDR1 is SGHNT and CDR2 YYREEE (reference sequence). Written as DNA, the CDR3 is TGTGCCAGCAGCTTGAGACTTGACTATGGCTACACCTTC. It codes for CASSLRLDYGYTF.

This clone showed up just a few times. The CDR3 nucleotides are TGTGCCAGCAGCTTCAACTTGGGGGGAGGTGGCACCGGGGAGCTGTTTTTT. Translation gives CASSFNLGGGGTGELFF. The chain couples TRBV7-9 to TRBJ2-2; a weak D match, TRBD2 (6 bases). This CDR3 has 17 residues. The germline V and J ends were trimmed by 3 bases and 4 bases, with 18 bases remaining between them. CDR1 is SEHNR and CDR2 is FQNEAQ in the germline V gene (reference sequence). The full variable domain, its missing parts supplied by reference TRBV7-9 and TRBJ2-2, is DTGVSQNPRHKITKRGQNVTFRCDPISEHNRLYWYRQTLGQGPEFLTYFQNEAQLEKSRLLSDRFSAERPKGSFSTLEIQRTEQGDSAMYLCASSFNLGGGGTGELFFGEGSRLTVL.

V usage is TRBV13 and J usage is TRBJ2-5, with 7 nucleotides matching TRBD1. The ends lost 3 bases at V and 2 bases at J; junction bases unmatched: 12. Germline CDR1 PRHDT, CDR2 FYEKMQ (reference sequence). The CDR3 loop spans 17 amino acids. This CDR3 reads CASSLPKRPGQQETQYF. The CDR3 coding sequence is TGTGCCAGCAGCTTGCCCAAACGACCGGGACAGCAAGAGACCCAGTACTTC.

The chain carries TRBV7-2 and TRBJ1-2; 8 nucleotides match TRBD1. The CDR3 length is 15 residues. Germline V CDR1 and CDR2: SGHTA, FQGNSA. The trim removed 5 bases at V and 6 bases at J, leaving 11 bases unmatched. The CDR3 nucleotides read TGTGCCAGCAGCCCGATAGGACAGGGAGTGGATGGCTACACCTTC. Translated, it gives CASSPIGQGVDGYTF.

The chain combines TRBV15 with TRBJ2-1; possibly TRBD1 for D (5 bases). The V gene's germline CDR1 is LNHNV and CDR2 YYDKDF (reference sequence). The CDR3 has 13 residues. V was pared by 8 bases and J by 0 bases, with 8 bases between. The CDR3 here is CATDRSSYNEQFF. DNA of the CDR3: TGTGCCACCGACAGAAGCTCCTACAATGAGCAGTTCTTC.

The rearrangement uses TRBV5-5 and TRBJ1-5; D remains unclear. Germline CDR1 and CDR2: SGHKS and YYEKEE (reference sequence). V was cut by 1 base and J by 6 bases, with 11 bases left in between. The CDR3 runs 14 residues. The CDR3 loop reads CASSLREAGQPQHF. The CDR3 DNA is TGTGCCAGCAGCTTGAGGGAGGCAGGTCAGCCCCAGCATTTT.

This chain joins TRBV6-5 and TRBJ2-3; maybe TRBD2 (6 bases). The V and J ends lost 1 base and 5 bases respectively, with 16 bases between them. The CDR3 contains 16 residues. Germline assignment: CDR1 MNHEY and CDR2 SVGAGI. CDR3 sequence (DNA): TGTGCCAGCAGTTACTTGGAGGGAGAGAAGGGAGATACGCAGTATTTT. Translating gives CASSYLEGEKGDTQYF.

The V gene is TRBV11-3, the J gene TRBJ2-1, with 7 bases identical to TRBD1. CDR1 SGHNT and CDR2 YENEEA come from the germline V gene. The CDR3 is 18 residues long. Trimming at V came to 2 bases and at J to 3 bases, leaving 13 bases not matched to a gene. CDR3 coding DNA: TGTGCCAGCAGCTTACCGGGACAGTTGAGTTTAGTCTACAATGAGCAGTTCTTC. Translated: CASSLPGQLSLVYNEQFF. Filled out from reference TRBV11-3 and TRBJ2-1, the complete variable domain reads EAGVVQSPRYKIIEKKQPVAFWCNPISGHNTLYWYLQNLGQGPELLIRYENEEAVDDSQLPKDRFSAERLKGVDSTLKIQPAELGDSAVYLCASSLPGQLSLVYNEQFFGPGTRLTVL.

The chain recombines TRBV9 with TRBJ2-3, with 10 positions matching TRBD2. The CDR3 has 18 amino acids. With 3 bases clipped from V and 5 bases from J, the junction kept 15 bases outside the gene matches. CDR1 SGDLS and CDR2 YYNGEE come from the germline V gene. This CDR3 reads CASSARARTGTSEDTQYF. The CDR3 DNA is TGTGCCAGCAGCGCCCGCGCGAGAACCGGGACTAGCGAAGATACGCAGTATTTT. Filled out from reference TRBV9 and TRBJ2-3, the complete variable domain reads DSGVTQTPKHLITATGQRVTLRCSPRSGDLSVYWYQQSLDQGLQFLIQYYNGEERAKGNILERFSAQQFPDLHSELNLSSLELGDSALYFCASSARARTGTSEDTQYFGPGTRLTVL.

The chain is built from TRBV18 and TRBJ1-4, with D unclear. Trimming stripped 4 bases from V and 6 bases from J, with 9 bases between. This CDR3 region has 13 residues. CDR1 is KGHSH, CDR2 LQKENI, per germline. The CDR3 here is CASSQDIHEKLFF. The CDR3 nucleotides read TGTGCCAGCTCACAAGACATTCATGAAAAACTGTTTTTT.

This sequence joins TRBV7-2 and TRBJ2-3; perhaps TRBD2 as D (6 bases). From germline, CDR1 is SGHTA and CDR2 FQGNSA. This CDR3 contains 14 residues. V was shortened by 7 bases and J by 3 bases, with 14 bases between the two germline ends. CDR3: CASTSGRRTDTQYF. The CDR3 nucleotides are TGTGCCAGCACCTCGGGGAGGAGGACAGATACGCAGTATTTT.

This rearrangement joins TRBV2 to TRBJ1-2; 8 bases align to TRBD1. The V segment lost 4 bases and the J segment 4 bases; nucleotides outside the gene matches: 8. The CDR3 spans 15 residues. Germline V CDR1 and CDR2: SNHLY, FYNNEI. CDR3 coding DNA: TGTGCCAGCAGTGTAAGGGGACAGGCGACCTATGGCTACACCTTC. Translating it yields CASSVRGQATYGYTF.

The rearrangement links TRBV28 to TRBJ1-5; 10 bases match TRBD1. The CDR3 is made up of 15 amino acids. The germline gives CDR1 MDHEN, CDR2 SYDVKM. V lost 5 bases to trimming and J lost 7 bases; unmatched junction nucleotides: 8. CDR3 sequence reads: CASSRPGTGAQPQHF. The CDR3 DNA follows: TGTGCCAGCAGTAGACCCGGGACAGGGGCCCAGCCCCAGCATTTT. Together with reference TRBV28 and TRBJ1-5, the CDR3 gives the full variable domain: DVKVTQSSRYLVKRTGEKVFLECVQDMDHENMFWYRQDPGLGLRLIYFSYDVKMKEKGDIPEGYSVSREKKERFSLILESASTNQTSMYLCASSRPGTGAQPQHFGDGTRLSIL.

The V gene is TRBV6-5, the J gene TRBJ1-1; D gene unclear. Per germline, CDR1 MNHEY and CDR2 SVGAGI. This CDR3 has 15 amino acids. The V gene lost 0 bases and the J gene lost 4 bases, with 12 bases spanning the gap. The CDR3 DNA reads TGTGCCAGCAGTTACTCGATGCAGGTTGTCACTGAAGCTTTCTTT. Protein product: CASSYSMQVVTEAFF.

This chain joins TRBV5-6 and TRBJ1-1; D is possibly TRBD1 (5 bases). Germline V gene sequence: CDR1 SGHDT, CDR2 YYEEEE. The germline V and J ends were trimmed by 5 bases and 2 bases, with 13 bases remaining between them. The CDR3 has 14 residues. CDR3 sequence reads: CASSWLTGNTEAFF. The CDR3 DNA reads TGTGCCAGCAGTTGGCTAACAGGTAACACTGAAGCTTTCTTT.

This chain links TRBV28 with TRBJ1-2, with 7 bases matching TRBD1. The junction had 5 bases not matched to a gene; V was cut back by 7 bases and J by 6 bases. The CDR3 loop spans 12 amino acids. Per the germline V gene, CDR1 is MDHEN and CDR2 is SYDVKM. DNA for the CDR3: TGTGCCAGCAAGGAGGGGGCGGATGGCTACACCTTC. Its translation is CASKEGADGYTF.

Regarding this clone: Other nucleotide sequences from this sample produce the same CDR3. The V call is TRBV11-2, the J call TRBJ1-1, with 8 positions matching TRBD1. With V trimmed by 5 bases and J by 0 bases, 2 bases remained unmatched. The CDR3 runs 14 residues. Germline V gives CDR1 SGHAT, CDR2 FQNNGV. CDR3 nucleotides: TGTGCCAGCAGCCTGACAGGGGTGAACACTGAAGCTTTCTTT. It is translated as CASSLTGVNTEAFF.

The chain joins TRBV30 to TRBJ1-3, with 8 bases lining up with TRBD1. This CDR3 region has 16 residues. With V trimmed by 1 base and J by 3 bases, 8 bases remained unmatched. CDR1 is GTSNPN and CDR2 is SVGIG in the germline V gene (reference sequence). CDR3 sequence reads: CAWSAKQGAGGNTIYF. CDR3 coding DNA: TGTGCCTGGAGTGCTAAGCAGGGGGCGGGTGGAAACACCATATATTTT.

The chain links TRBV19 to TRBJ1-5; 9 positions agree with TRBD1. The CDR3 is 17 amino acids. The ends lost 4 bases at V and 3 bases at J; junction bases unmatched: 10. Germline CDR1 LNHDA, CDR2 SQIVND (reference sequence). The CDR3 reads CASSKPGQGIYNQPQHF. Here the CDR3 DNA reads TGTGCCAGTAGTAAACCGGGACAGGGTATCTACAATCAGCCCCAGCATTTT.

This clone appeared a few times. The CDR3 sequence: CASSVGLQSSYNSPLHF. The CDR3 coding sequence is TGTGCCAGCAGCGTCGGACTGCAGAGCTCCTATAATTCACCCCTCCACTTT. The J gene is TRBJ1-6, the V gene TRBV9; D ambiguous. The CDR3 totals 17 residues. Deletions cut 2 bases from V and 0 bases from J, with 12 bases between. Germline V gene sequence: CDR1 SGDLS, CDR2 YYNGEE.